This T cell receptor beta chain was sequenced during a study of T-cell reconstitution after alpha-beta-depleted transplantation in children. This clonotype showed up many times. Trimming stripped 4 bases from V and 7 bases from J, with 5 bases between. CDR1 and CDR2 from the germline V gene are MNHEY and SMNVEV (reference sequence). The CDR3 runs to 11 residues. Using unique molecular identifiers, the investigators prepared the TCRbeta library. TCRdb processed the PCR reads anew with MiXCR; each CDR3 protein has one entry. The repertoire includes roughly 610,000 distinct CDR3 sequences, 8% to 11% of them detected once, and less than 4.5% sits in the top ten.

The starting material was PBMCs from the stem cell graft donor, obtained from the stem cell graft. The gene calls are TRBV27 and TRBJ2-1; D gene unclear. The source of this sequence is a human donor who donated a stem cell graft to a child with acute myeloid leukemia. The CDR3 spells CASSSWNEQFF. In DNA form, the CDR3 reads TGTGCCAGCAGTTCATGGAATGAGCAGTTCTTC.